This TCR beta chain was captured by sequencing in a study of T cells in Graves' hyperthyroidism and ophthalmopathy. Study-wide results and caveats: Stable hyperthyroidism was separated from ophthalmopathy by a model based on 13 V-J features.

Germline CDR1 is SGHAT and CDR2 is FQNNGV. V lost 8 bases to trimming and J lost 4 bases, with 8 bases between them. The CDR3 is 11 amino acids. Fresh peripheral blood, around 9.5 ml, yielded the PBMCs. TCR beta CDR3 sequences were amplified from RNA transcripts. The TCR CDR3 was amplified in a first-round RT-PCR using the HTBI primer set. MiXCR was run by TCRdb on the multiplex PCR reads, yielding one entry per CDR3 protein. The profile shows a few hundred thousand distinct CDR3 sequences, 13% to 15% of them singletons. This clonotype was picked up many times. Its matching antigen is unknown. The V call is TRBV11-2, the J call TRBJ1-2, with D unresolved. The source is a woman in her thirties or forties with Graves' hyperthyroidism that later progressed to Graves' ophthalmopathy. Sequences were obtained from blood. CDR3 bases: TGTGCCAGCGGCCATCTCTATGGCTACACCTTC. Translating it yields CASGHLYGYTF.